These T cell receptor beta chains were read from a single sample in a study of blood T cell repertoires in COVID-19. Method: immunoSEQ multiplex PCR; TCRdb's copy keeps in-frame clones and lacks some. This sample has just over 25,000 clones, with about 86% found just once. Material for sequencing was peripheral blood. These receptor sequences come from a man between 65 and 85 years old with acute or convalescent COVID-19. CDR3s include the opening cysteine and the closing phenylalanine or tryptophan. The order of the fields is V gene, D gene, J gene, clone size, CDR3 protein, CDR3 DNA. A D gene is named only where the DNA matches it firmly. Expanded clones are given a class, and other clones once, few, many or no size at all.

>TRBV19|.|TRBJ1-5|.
CASSINGEENQPQHF
TGTGCCAGTAGTATCAACGGGGAAGAAAATCAGCCCCAGCATTTT
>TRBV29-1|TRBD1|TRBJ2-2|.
CSVGLVTGKAGELFF
TGCAGCGTGGGCCTCGTGACAGGGAAGGCCGGGGAGCTGTTTTTT
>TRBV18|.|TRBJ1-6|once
CASSPNIRQGKNSPLHF
TGTGCCAGCTCACCGAATATCAGGCAGGGGAAGAATTCACCCCTCCACTTT
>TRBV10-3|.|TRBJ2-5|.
CAISESSWGVETQYF
TGTGCCATCAGTGAGTCTTCCTGGGGGGTGGAGACCCAGTACTTC
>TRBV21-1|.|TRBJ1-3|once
CASIPRQTGNTIYF
TGTGCCAGCATCCCCCGACAGACTGGAAACACCATATATTTT
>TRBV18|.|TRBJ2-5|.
CASSPADETQYF
TGTGCCAGCTCACCAGCAGATGAGACCCAGTACTTC
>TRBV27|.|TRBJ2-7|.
CASSASGISYEQYF
TGTGCCAGCAGTGCCTCCGGGATTTCCTACGAGCAGTACTTC
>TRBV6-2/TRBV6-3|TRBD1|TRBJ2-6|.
CASSRNDRAGANVLTF
TGTGCCAGCAGTCGCAACGACAGGGCTGGGGCCAACGTCCTGACTTTC
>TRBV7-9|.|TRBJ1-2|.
CASSLGPGGPNYGYTF
TGTGCCAGCAGCTTAGGGCCCGGGGGACCTAACTATGGCTACACCTTC
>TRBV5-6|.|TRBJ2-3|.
CASSLGHNTDTQYF
TGTGCCAGCAGCTTGGGGCACAACACAGATACGCAGTATTTT
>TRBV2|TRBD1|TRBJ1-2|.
CASSELGQGPGYTF
TGTGCCAGCAGCGAGTTGGGACAGGGTCCTGGCTACACCTTC
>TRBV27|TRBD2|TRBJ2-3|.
CASSTREGADTQYF
TGTGCCAGCAGTACCCGGGAGGGGGCAGATACGCAGTATTTT
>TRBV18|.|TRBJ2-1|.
CASSTRYSGRSYNEQFF
TGTGCCAGCTCGACCCGCTATAGCGGTCGCTCCTACAATGAGCAGTTCTTC
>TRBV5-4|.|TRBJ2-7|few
CASSLGGDRGYEQYF
TGTGCCAGCAGCTTGGGCGGGGACAGAGGCTACGAGCAGTACTTC
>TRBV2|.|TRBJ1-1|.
CASSPTGSEAFF
TGTGCCAGCAGCCCTACAGGGTCTGAAGCTTTCTTT
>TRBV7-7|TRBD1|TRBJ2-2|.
CASSRDRGAGELFF
TGTGCCAGCAGCCGGGACAGGGGGGCCGGGGAGCTGTTTTTT